This TCR beta chain was observed in a study of cytomegalovirus exposure and HLA in healthy donors. Overall study: It was reported in a later analysis that the same platform had been used for the approximately 120 validation repertoires as for the 550 to 750 first-cohort repertoires.

Of note for this clone: Its antigen remains unknown.

Study-level results: It was 164 TCR beta chains that were listed as cytomegalovirus-associated. In the 130 or so validation repertoires, a later analysis found that first-cohort TCR clusters tended to co-occur. Through in vitro validation, a few CMV-associated chains were shown to be specific for CMV antigens.

Losses at the gene ends were 8 bases for V and 5 bases for J; bases not matched to a gene: 4. Germline V gene sequence: CDR1 LNHNV, CDR2 YYDKDF (reference sequence). The CDR3 extends over 13 amino acids. The method was immunoSEQ multiplex PCR; TCRdb's version includes in-frame clones alone and lacks a portion of them. The table lists roughly 49,000 clones, approximately 93% of them singletons. The receptor's source is a woman younger than 35 in good health and CMV-seropositive. The chain links TRBV15 to TRBJ2-7, with 12 bases that match TRBD2. Sequencing was done on a sample of PBMCs. In DNA form, the CDR3 reads TGTGCCACCCGGACTAGCGGGACCAACGAGCAGTACTTC. This translates into CATRTSGTNEQYF.